This entry lists 20 T cell receptor beta chains sequenced from one sample in a study of T-cell memory formation after mild COVID-19. MiXCR, run by TCRdb on the 5' RACE reads, gives a single entry per CDR3 protein. The sample has roughly 200,000 distinct CDR3 sequences; roughly 16% are singletons. Sequencing was performed on PBMCs or a T cell subset sorted from them (not recorded which). Receptors originate from an adult woman who had mild COVID-19 (a few samples of this study predate the infection). Cell type and time point are not known.

The chain is built from TRBV3-1 and TRBJ2-3; no firm D call. The CDR3 has 15 amino acids. CDR1 is LGHDT and CDR2 is YNNKEL in the germline V gene (reference sequence). V lost 1 base and J 2 bases, leaving 10 bases between the germline ends. In nucleotides, the CDR3 is TGTGCCAGCAGCCAAGGAGATCTAGACACAGATACGCAGTATTTT. As protein: CASSQGDLDTDTQYF.

The V call is TRBV12-3 or TRBV12-4, the J call TRBJ1-4; D not resolved. The CDR3 extends over 11 amino acids. V was trimmed by 4 bases and J by 10 bases, leaving 7 bases between them. The CDR3 spells CASSSDVKLFF. CDR3 nucleotide sequence: TGTGCCAGCAGTTCTGATGTAAAACTGTTTTTT.

The chain carries TRBV11-2 and TRBJ2-1; D gene unclear. Germline loops: CDR1 SGHAT, CDR2 FQNNGV. This CDR3 is 15 amino acids long. Trimming pared 6 bases from V and 0 bases from J, leaving 12 bases between. The CDR3 DNA sequence: TGTGCCAGCAGTTCGAGGTCCCACTCCTACAATGAGCAGTTCTTC. Translation gives CASSSRSHSYNEQFF.

This sequence joins TRBV12-3 or TRBV12-4 and TRBJ2-7; D not certain. The CDR3 covers 11 residues. The germline V and J ends were trimmed by 3 bases and 6 bases, with 6 bases remaining between them. The CDR3 is CASSLKTEQYF. The CDR3 bases are TGTGCCAGCAGTTTGAAGACCGAGCAGTACTTC.

This clonotype was counted ten times or more. The CDR3 DNA follows: TGTGCCAGCAGCTTAGCGACTGGCAGAAGAGGCTATGGCTACACCTTC. Residues: CASSLATGRRGYGYTF. The rearrangement uses TRBV7-8 and TRBJ1-2; D remains ambiguous. From germline, CDR1 is SGHVS and CDR2 FQNEAQ. The CDR3 runs 16 residues. Trimming removed 0 bases at V and 4 bases at J, with 15 bases between.

In its sample, this clonotype was seen a few times. The chain is built from TRBV24-1 and TRBJ2-2; D ambiguous. Germline CDR1 reads KGHDR; CDR2 reads SFDVKD. V lost 4 bases and J 5 bases, leaving 4 bases between the germline ends. This CDR3 has 12 amino acids. CDR3 protein: CATSELTGELFF. The CDR3 coding sequence is TGTGCCACCAGTGAACTTACCGGGGAGCTGTTTTTT.

The chain joins TRBV10-2 to TRBJ2-4; D is tentatively TRBD1 or TRBD2 (5 bases each). Trimming took 4 bases from V and 0 from J, leaving 19 bases between them. The germline V gene encodes CDR1 WSHSY and CDR2 SAAADI. The CDR3 spans 18 residues. The CDR3 coding sequence is TGCGCCAGCAGTGTCGGGACGTCTTCGCACTTAGCCAAAAACATTCAGTACTTC. Translation gives CASSVGTSSHLAKNIQYF.

The J gene is TRBJ2-1, the V gene TRBV12-3 or TRBV12-4; TRBD2 matches at 9 bases. The CDR3 length is 15 residues. V was clipped by 2 bases and J by 6 bases; unmatched bases: 5. The CDR3, as DNA: TGTGCCAGCAGTTTAAGCGGGGGGACACGCAATGAGCAGTTCTTC. It is translated as CASSLSGGTRNEQFF.

The V gene is TRBV2, the J gene TRBJ2-7; D remains ambiguous. The CDR3 runs to 13 residues. Germline values: CDR1 SNHLY, CDR2 FYNNEI. V shed 1 base and J shed 2 bases, with 6 bases lying between them. CDR3 residues: CASSEGRTYEQYF. The CDR3 region has the DNA TGTGCCAGCAGTGAAGGCAGAACCTACGAGCAGTACTTC.

The V and J genes are TRBV12-3 or TRBV12-4 and TRBJ2-2; 9 positions match TRBD2. J lost 4 bases, V lost 3 bases, and 3 bases had no gene match. The CDR3 consists of 15 residues. CDR3 sequence reads: CASSLQAGGTGELFF. CDR3 coding DNA: TGTGCCAGCAGTTTGCAAGCGGGGGGCACCGGGGAGCTGTTTTTT.

This clonotype was detected ten times or more. V is TRBV7-3 and J is TRBJ2-1; a weak D match, TRBD2 (6 bases). V lost 7 bases to trimming and J lost 5 bases, with 18 bases between them. This CDR3 comprises 15 residues. Germline-derived CDR1 and CDR2 are SGHTA and FQGTGA. The CDR3: CASITGGTCNNEQFF. The CDR3 bases are TGTGCCAGCATTACTGGCGGGACTTGCAACAATGAGCAGTTCTTC.

The chain links TRBV25-1 to TRBJ2-7, with TRBD1 as a possible D gene (6 bases). This CDR3 comprises 15 residues. Looked up from germline, CDR1 is MGHDK and CDR2 is SYGVNS. V was clipped by 4 bases and J by 5 bases, with 18 bases between them. The CDR3 DNA reads as TGTGCCAGCAGTGGATGGACAGCCCAAGGAAACGAGCAGTACTTC. Its translation: CASSGWTAQGNEQYF.

CDR3 sequence (DNA): TGCAGTGCTAGACGGACCTACGAGAGCACTAGCACAGATACGCAGTATTTT. Translated, it gives CSARRTYESTSTDTQYF. The chain is built from TRBV20-1 and TRBJ2-3; no clear D. Trimming cost V 2 bases and J 0 bases, with 18 bases left between them. Germline V gene sequence: CDR1 DFQATT, CDR2 SNEGSKA (reference sequence). The CDR3 is 17 amino acids.

The V gene is TRBV7-2, the J gene TRBJ2-1; TRBD2 matches 11 bases. This CDR3 contains 15 residues. Per germline, CDR1 SGHTA and CDR2 FQGNSA. V lost 3 bases to trimming and J lost 7 bases; unmatched junction nucleotides: 5. CDR3 DNA sequence: TGTGCCAGCAGCTTTGGACTAGCGGGCCCGAATGAGCAGTTCTTC. It codes for CASSFGLAGPNEQFF.

The J gene is TRBJ1-3, the V gene TRBV20-1; possible D gene TRBD1, 6 bases. The CDR3 contains 14 residues. The germline CDR1 and CDR2 sequences are DFQATT and SNEGSKA (reference sequence). Trimming stripped 3 bases from V and 0 bases from J, with 9 bases between. In DNA, the CDR3 is TGCAGTGCTAGCAGGGGAAGCTCTGGAAACACCATATATTTT. Translation: CSASRGSSGNTIYF.

In its sample, this clonotype was seen a few times. This chain connects TRBV3-1 to TRBJ1-1; D remains unclear. Trimming cost V 5 bases and J 3 bases, with 10 bases left between them. Germline V CDR1 and CDR2: LGHDT, YNNKEL (reference sequence). CDR3 size: 13 residues. This CDR3 is CASSKTRDTEAFF. CDR3 DNA: TGTGCCAGCAGCAAGACTCGAGACACTGAAGCTTTCTTT.

The V gene is TRBV12-3 or TRBV12-4, the J gene TRBJ1-2; maybe TRBD1 (6 bases). V lost 4 bases to trimming and J lost 8 bases, with 11 bases between them. The CDR3 contains 12 residues. The CDR3 DNA sequence: TGTGCCAGCAGTTCGACAGGTTGGGGCTACACCTTC. Translating gives CASSSTGWGYTF.

This clonotype was counted a few times. The gene calls are TRBV12-3 or TRBV12-4 and TRBJ2-3, with TRBD2 matching 11 bases. This CDR3 spans 16 amino acids. J was trimmed by 2 bases and V by 5 bases; bases with no gene match: 6. The CDR3 DNA is TGTGCCAGCAGTCACTTAGCGGGGGGGCCCACAGATACGCAGTATTTT. Its protein is CASSHLAGGPTDTQYF.

The chain recombines TRBV18 with TRBJ1-1, with D perhaps TRBD1 (5 bases). V lost 3 bases to trimming and J lost 4 bases, with 15 bases between them. The CDR3 sequence is 15 residues long. Germline CDR1 reads KGHSH; CDR2 reads LQKENI. The CDR3 sequence: CASSPSGGVSTEAFF. CDR3 DNA: TGTGCCAGCTCACCGTCCGGGGGGGTGAGCACTGAAGCTTTCTTT.

There are a few counts of this clonotype. In DNA form, the CDR3 reads TGTGCCAGCTCAGGAGCGGGAGGGCCCGGCGAGCAGTACTTC. Encoded protein: CASSGAGGPGEQYF. The rearrangement uses TRBV18 and TRBJ2-7, with 10 bases identical to TRBD2. The CDR3 spans 14 residues. The junction had 7 bases not matched to a gene; V was cut back by 5 bases and J by 6 bases. The V gene's germline CDR1 is KGHSH and CDR2 LQKENI.